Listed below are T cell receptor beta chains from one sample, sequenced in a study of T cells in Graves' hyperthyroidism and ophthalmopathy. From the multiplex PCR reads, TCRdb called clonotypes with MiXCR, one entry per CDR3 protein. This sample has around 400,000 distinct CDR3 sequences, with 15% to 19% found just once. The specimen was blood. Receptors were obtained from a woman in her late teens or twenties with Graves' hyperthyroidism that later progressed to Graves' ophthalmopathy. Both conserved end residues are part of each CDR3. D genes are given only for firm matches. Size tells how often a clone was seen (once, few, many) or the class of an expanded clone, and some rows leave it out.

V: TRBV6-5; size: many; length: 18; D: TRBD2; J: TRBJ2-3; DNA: TGTGCCAGCAGTTACTCAGGTGGAGCGGGAGGGGTGGCCGATACGCAGTATTTT; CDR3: CASSYSGGAGGVADTQYF
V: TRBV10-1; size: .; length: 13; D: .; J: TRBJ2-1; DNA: TGCGCCAGCAGTGACCCTCCGGGGAATGAGCAGTTCTTC; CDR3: CASSDPPGNEQFF
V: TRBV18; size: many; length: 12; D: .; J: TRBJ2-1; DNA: TGTGCCAGCTCTCCTCCGGGGCTTGAGCAGTTCTTC; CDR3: CASSPPGLEQFF
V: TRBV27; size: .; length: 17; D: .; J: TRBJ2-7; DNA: TGTGCCAGCAGTTTACGATCCTTGAGTCTTAGTACCTACGAGCAGTACTTC; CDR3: CASSLRSLSLSTYEQYF
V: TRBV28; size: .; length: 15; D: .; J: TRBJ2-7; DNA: TGTGCCAGCAGTTTAGGGGCAGAGGGACTCTACGAGCAGTACTTC; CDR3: CASSLGAEGLYEQYF
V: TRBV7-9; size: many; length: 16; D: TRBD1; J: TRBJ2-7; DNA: TGTGCCAGCAGCTCCGGCCGCGGGACAGGAACCTACGAGCAGTACTTC; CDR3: CASSSGRGTGTYEQYF
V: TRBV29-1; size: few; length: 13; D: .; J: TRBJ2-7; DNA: TGCAGCGTTGTTACCTTAGACAACTACGAGCAGTACTTC; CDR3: CSVVTLDNYEQYF
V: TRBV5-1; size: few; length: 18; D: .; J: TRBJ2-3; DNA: TGCGCCAGCAGCTTGGCCTCAACAGGGACGGGTGAAGGGGATACGCAGTATTTT; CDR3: CASSLASTGTGEGDTQYF
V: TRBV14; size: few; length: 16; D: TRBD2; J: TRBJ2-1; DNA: TGTGCCAGCAGCCAAGTGCTAGCGGGACCCTACAATGAGCAGTTCTTC; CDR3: CASSQVLAGPYNEQFF
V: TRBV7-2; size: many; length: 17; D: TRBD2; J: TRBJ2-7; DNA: TGTGCCAGCAGCTTAGCCACTAGCGGGAGAGGAAACTACGAGCAGTACTTC; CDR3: CASSLATSGRGNYEQYF
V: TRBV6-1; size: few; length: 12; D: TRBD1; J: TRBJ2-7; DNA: TGCGCTGGCCGGGACAGCCCCTACGAGCAGTACTTC; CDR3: CAGRDSPYEQYF
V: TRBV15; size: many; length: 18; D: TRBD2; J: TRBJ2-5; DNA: TGTGCCACCAGCAAGGGACTAGCGGGAGCAATGGGTATTGAGACCCAGTACTTC; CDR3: CATSKGLAGAMGIETQYF
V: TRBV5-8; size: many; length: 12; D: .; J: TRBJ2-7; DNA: TGTGCCAGCAGCCCCGGGGACGGCGAGCAGTACTTC; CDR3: CASSPGDGEQYF
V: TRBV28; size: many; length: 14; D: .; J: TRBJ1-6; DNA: TGTGCCAGCAGTTTGTCAGGGGATAATTCACCCCTCCACTTT; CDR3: CASSLSGDNSPLHF
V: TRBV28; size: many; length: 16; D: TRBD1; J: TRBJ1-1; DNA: TGTGCCAGCAGTTTCTTGTTGAGGGGGCGGAACACTGAAGCTTTCTTT; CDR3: CASSFLLRGRNTEAFF
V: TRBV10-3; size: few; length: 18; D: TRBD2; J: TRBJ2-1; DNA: TGTGCCATCAGTGAGTCGGGACTAGCGGGAGCCGGGCGCAATGAGCAGTTCTTC; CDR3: CAISESGLAGAGRNEQFF
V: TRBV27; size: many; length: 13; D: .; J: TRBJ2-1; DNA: TGTGCCAGCAACCCGTCCCGGGAAAATGAGCAGTTCTTC; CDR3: CASNPSRENEQFF
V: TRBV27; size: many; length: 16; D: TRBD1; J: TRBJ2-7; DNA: TGTGCCAGCAGTCCCACGACAGGGGTCTTCTCCTACGAGCAGTACTTC; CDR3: CASSPTTGVFSYEQYF
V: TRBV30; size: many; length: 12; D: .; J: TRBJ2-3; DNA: TGTGCCTGGAGTGCACTTGCAGATACGCAGTATTTT; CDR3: CAWSALADTQYF
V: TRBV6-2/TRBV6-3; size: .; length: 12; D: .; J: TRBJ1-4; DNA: TGTGCCAGCAGTTACATGGGTGAAAAACTGCTTTTT; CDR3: CASSYMGEKLLF
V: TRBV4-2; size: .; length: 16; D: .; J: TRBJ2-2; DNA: TGTGCCGGCAGCCAAGTGGTGAGATTGGAGACCGGGGAGCTGTTTTTT; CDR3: CAGSQVVRLETGELFF
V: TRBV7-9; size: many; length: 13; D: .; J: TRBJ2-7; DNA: TGTGCCAGCAGCCGTACTACGGGGAACGAGCAGTACTTC; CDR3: CASSRTTGNEQYF
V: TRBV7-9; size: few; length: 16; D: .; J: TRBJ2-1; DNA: TGTGCCAGCAGCGAAGGAGGGGGCGGGCTATACAATGAGCAGTTCTTC; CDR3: CASSEGGGGLYNEQFF
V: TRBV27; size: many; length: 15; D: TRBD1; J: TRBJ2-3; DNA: TGTGCCAGCAGATTCTCTCAGGGGGCAACAGATACGCAGTATTTT; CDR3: CASRFSQGATDTQYF